This T cell receptor (beta chain) was found in a study of post-analysis software for immune sequencing data. Regarding the study as a whole: There were a few TRBV segments more frequent in patients than controls, and TRBV5-6, TRBV5-1 and TRBV20-1 were among them. Strong same-batch co-clustering of samples appeared with F measure clustering.

Regarding this clonotype: Its antigen is unknown.

Prepared libraries of TCR beta cDNA carried unique molecular identifiers. TCRdb reprocessed the PCR reads with MiXCR, giving one entry per CDR3 protein. The repertoire holds approximately 770,000 distinct CDR3 sequences, with 40% to 55% as singletons. In germline, CDR1 is GTSNPN, CDR2 SVGIG (reference sequence). The CDR3 sequence is 12 residues long. With 3 bases removed from V and 5 bases from J, the gap between germline ends came to 11 bases. Input material: blood. This sequence was found in a girl between 5 and 17 years old with multiple sclerosis. V usage is TRBV30 and J usage is TRBJ2-7, with a tentative D call TRBD2 (6 bases). The CDR3 region has the DNA TGTGCCTGGAGCCACGGGAGCGACGAGCAGTACTTC. The encoded protein is CAWSHGSDEQYF.